These T cell receptor beta chains were read from a single sample in a study of cytomegalovirus exposure and HLA in healthy donors. Some clones are missing from TCRdb's copy, which holds only in-frame ones; the method was immunoSEQ multiplex PCR. Its table records about 130,000 clones. Source material: PBMCs. These receptors were obtained from a woman in her thirties or forties in good health and CMV-seropositive. Each CDR3 is given with its conserved first and last residue. The D gene is left open where the match is weak.

D: TRBD1; V: TRBV29-1; J: TRBJ1-1; DNA: TGCAGCGTTGAAGGACCAGGGGGGAACACTGAAGCTTTCTTT; CDR3: CSVEGPGGNTEAFF
D: TRBD1; V: TRBV27; J: TRBJ1-2; DNA: TGTGCCAGCAGTTTATTGGGACAGGGCGTCTATGGCTACACCTTC; CDR3: CASSLLGQGVYGYTF
D: NA; V: TRBV7-9; J: TRBJ1-4; DNA: TGTGCCAGCAGCCACGGAGTGGCAAAACTGTTTTTT; CDR3: CASSHGVAKLFF
D: NA; V: TRBV7-3; J: TRBJ2-7; DNA: TGTGCCAGCAGCTTAACCGGGCGGGCCCCCTACGAGCAGTACTTC; CDR3: CASSLTGRAPYEQYF
D: NA; V: TRBV28; J: TRBJ2-5; DNA: TGTGCCAGCAGTTCGGGGGAGCAGTACTTC; CDR3: CASSSGEQYF
D: TRBD1; V: TRBV29-1; J: TRBJ1-5; DNA: TGCAGCGTAGGACAGGGCAATCAGCCCCAGCATTTT; CDR3: CSVGQGNQPQHF
D: TRBD2; V: TRBV19; J: TRBJ2-3; DNA: TGTGCCAGTAGTGTCACCGGGACTAGGGGCATGACAGATACGCAGTATTTT; CDR3: CASSVTGTRGMTDTQYF
D: NA; V: TRBV28; J: TRBJ2-7; DNA: TGTGCCAGCAGGGGAGAAGGGAGACAAGGCGAGCAGTACTTC; CDR3: CASRGEGRQGEQYF
D: NA; V: TRBV9; J: TRBJ2-5; DNA: TGTGCCAGCAGCGTAAGCGTCCAGCAGAAAGAGACCCAGTACTTC; CDR3: CASSVSVQQKETQYF
D: NA; V: TRBV28; J: TRBJ1-4; DNA: TGTGCCAGCAGTTTGAGTAAAGGGGAAAGTGAAAAACTGTTTTTT; CDR3: CASSLSKGESEKLFF
D: TRBD1; V: TRBV7-9; J: TRBJ2-2; DNA: TGTGCCAGCAGCCAAAAGGGGACAGGGGGCTACACCGGGGAGCTGTTTTTT; CDR3: CASSQKGTGGYTGELFF
D: NA; V: TRBV21-1; J: TRBJ2-6; DNA: TGTGCCAGCAACAGTGCAGGGGCCAACGTCCTGACTTTC; CDR3: CASNSAGANVLTF
D: NA; V: TRBV7-6; J: TRBJ2-2; DNA: TGTGCCAGCACCCGAGGGGGCGCGGGGACCGGGGAGCTGTTTTTT; CDR3: CASTRGGAGTGELFF
D: TRBD1; V: TRBV11-2; J: TRBJ1-2; DNA: TGTGCCAGCAGCTTGGGGCAGGGGGACAGGTGGGGCTACACCTTC; CDR3: CASSLGQGDRWGYTF